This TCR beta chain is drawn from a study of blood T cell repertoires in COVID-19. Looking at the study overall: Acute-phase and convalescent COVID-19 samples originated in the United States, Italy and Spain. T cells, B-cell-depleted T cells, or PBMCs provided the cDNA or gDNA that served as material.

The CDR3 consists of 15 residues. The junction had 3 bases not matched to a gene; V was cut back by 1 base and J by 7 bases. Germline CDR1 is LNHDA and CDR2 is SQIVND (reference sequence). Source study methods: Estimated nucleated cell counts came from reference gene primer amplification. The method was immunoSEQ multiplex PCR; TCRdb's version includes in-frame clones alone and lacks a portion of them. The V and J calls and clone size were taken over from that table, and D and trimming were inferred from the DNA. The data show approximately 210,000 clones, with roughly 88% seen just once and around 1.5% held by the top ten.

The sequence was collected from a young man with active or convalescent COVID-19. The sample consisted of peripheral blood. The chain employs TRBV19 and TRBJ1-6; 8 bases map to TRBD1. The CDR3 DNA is TGTGCCAGTAGTATAGCGTACAGGGGGAATTCACCCCTCCACTTT. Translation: CASSIAYRGNSPLHF.